These 3 T cell receptor beta chains were all obtained from the same sample, sequenced in a study of blood T cell repertoires in COVID-19. The repertoire was sequenced with immunoSEQ multiplex PCR; TCRdb's copy has only in-frame clones and lacks some. The sample lists 350,000 to 400,000 clones, approximately 90% occurring once. Sequencing was carried out using PBMCs or T cells enriched from blood (not recorded which). The receptors were gathered from a woman aged 18-29 years who had recovered from COVID-19.

This clone was detected once. The chain uses TRBV3-1 (or the pseudogene TRBV3-2) and TRBJ2-5, with D unresolved. With 0 bases removed from V and 4 bases from J, the gap between germline ends came to 3 bases. The CDR3 contains 12 residues. Germline CDR1 is LGHDT and CDR2 is YNNKEL (reference sequence). CDR3 DNA sequence: TGTGCCAGCAGCCAAGACCGAGAGACCCAGTACTTC. This translates into CASSQDRETQYF.

The chain uses TRBV5-6 and TRBJ2-7; weak D call: TRBD1 (5 bases). This CDR3 region has 15 residues. Germline values: CDR1 SGHDT, CDR2 YYEEEE. The germline V and J ends were trimmed by 2 bases and 4 bases, with 16 bases remaining between them. The CDR3 DNA sequence: TGTGCCAGCAGCTTCGGGCCAATTGACAGTTACGAGCAGTACTTC. Its protein is CASSFGPIDSYEQYF. Filled out from reference TRBV5-6 and TRBJ2-7, the complete variable domain reads DAGVTQSPTHLIKTRGQQVTLRCSPKSGHDTVSWYQQALGQGPQFIFQYYEEEERQRGNFPDRFSGHQFPNYSSELNVNALLLGDSALYLCASSFGPIDSYEQYFGPGTRLTVT.

The chain recombines TRBV24-1 with TRBJ1-2, with TRBD1 matching 12 bases. Germline V lookup: CDR1 KGHDR, CDR2 SFDVKD. J gave up 3 bases and V 3 bases, and 7 bases lay outside the gene matches. The length of the CDR3 is 17 residues. The CDR3, as DNA: TGTGCCACCAGTGATGTCTCCGGGACAGGGGGCTACTATGGCTACACCTTC. Translating it yields CATSDVSGTGGYYGYTF.